This is a list of T cell receptor beta chains from one sample in a study of blood T cell repertoires in COVID-19. The repertoire was sequenced with immunoSEQ multiplex PCR; TCRdb's copy has only in-frame clones and lacks some. This sample carries over 400,000 clones, around 85% of them seen once, and the ten largest clones take approximately 2.9%. What was sequenced was peripheral blood. These receptors originate from a human donor in a cohort sampled during active COVID-19. Both conserved end residues are part of each CDR3. D genes are given only for firm matches.

v_gene,d_gene,j_gene,CDR3aa
TRBV11-3,-,TRBJ2-7,CASSPVGRDEQYF
TRBV28,TRBD1,TRBJ2-2,CASRTGGAGTGELFF
TRBV7-3,-,TRBJ2-5,CASSPGLGGETQYF
TRBV5-4,-,TRBJ1-2,CASSTDRIYGYTF
TRBV27,TRBD1,TRBJ2-2,CASSPERTGTFLNTGELFF
TRBV5-1,-,TRBJ2-2,CASSETVSNTGELFF
TRBV7-6,-,TRBJ2-2,CASSLVGRTTGELFF
TRBV19,TRBD1,TRBJ2-7,CASSRTGDRVSYEQYF
TRBV4-2,TRBD2,TRBJ2-7,CASSQEGLEQYF
TRBV4-1,-,TRBJ1-2,CASSRGQPEANGYTF
TRBV5-4,TRBD1,TRBJ2-7,CASSLLTGAGEQYF
TRBV6-2/TRBV6-3,-,TRBJ1-1,CASSRGGEVVAFF
TRBV30,TRBD2,TRBJ2-1,CAWRRGRADNEQFF
TRBV11-2,TRBD2,TRBJ2-2,CASSSPTSGKSGELFF
TRBV6-4,TRBD1,TRBJ1-2,CASSVSGGNGYTF
TRBV5-6,TRBD1,TRBJ1-2,CASSLGRGSYGYTF
TRBV7-9,-,TRBJ2-1,CASSLVSGEDEQFF
TRBV5-4,TRBD2,TRBJ2-7,CASSFSGSPAYEQYF
TRBV5-1,TRBD1,TRBJ1-1,CASANDRGRTEAFF
TRBV15,-,TRBJ2-7,CATSGQPSSYEQYF
TRBV20-1,TRBD2,TRBJ2-2,CSASRRELPRTGELFF
TRBV11-2,TRBD2,TRBJ2-3,CASSPWTSGASTDTQYF
TRBV7-9,-,TRBJ2-7,CASTMAGSREQYF
TRBV5-8,-,TRBJ2-5,CASSLAGKETQYF
TRBV6-5,TRBD1,TRBJ1-1,CASSPPGGGYAEAFF
TRBV5-1,-,TRBJ1-1,CASSLEMEDTEAFF
TRBV19,-,TRBJ2-7,CASSPNGRMNEQYF
TRBV9,TRBD1,TRBJ1-4,CASSPGDRGINEKLFF
TRBV7-3,TRBD2,TRBJ2-2,CASSFAGEGTGELFF